This T cell receptor (beta chain) comes out of a study of T cells in Graves' hyperthyroidism and ophthalmopathy. Study in general: Peripheral blood was collected at initial diagnosis, before any treatment. Study-wide results and limits: Peripheral blood also featured most of the thyroid clonotypes expanded above 0.001. Ophthalmopathy could be told apart from stable hyperthyroidism with a 13 V-J model.

The J segment lost 5 bases and the V segment lost 5 bases, leaving 6 bases of the junction unmatched. The CDR3 contains 14 residues. Germline V gives CDR1 KGHDR, CDR2 SFDVKD. The investigators amplified TCR beta CDR3 regions from RNA transcripts. RT-PCR in the first round (using the HTBI primer set) targeted the TCR CDR3. TCRdb ran MiXCR on the multiplex PCR reads and lists one entry per CDR3 protein. The repertoire consists of about 290,000 distinct CDR3 sequences, with roughly an eighth occurring once and the leading ten covering 7.9%. Fresh peripheral blood, less than 11 ml of it, supplied the PBMCs. About this clonotype: The antigen remains unidentified.

Material for sequencing was blood. The receptor was isolated from a woman between 40 and 55 years old with Graves' hyperthyroidism. The chain combines TRBV24-1 with TRBJ1-2; 8 bases map to TRBD1. CDR3 residues: CATSGTGSTYGYTF. The CDR3 DNA is TGTGCCACCAGTGGGACAGGGAGTACTTATGGCTACACCTTC.